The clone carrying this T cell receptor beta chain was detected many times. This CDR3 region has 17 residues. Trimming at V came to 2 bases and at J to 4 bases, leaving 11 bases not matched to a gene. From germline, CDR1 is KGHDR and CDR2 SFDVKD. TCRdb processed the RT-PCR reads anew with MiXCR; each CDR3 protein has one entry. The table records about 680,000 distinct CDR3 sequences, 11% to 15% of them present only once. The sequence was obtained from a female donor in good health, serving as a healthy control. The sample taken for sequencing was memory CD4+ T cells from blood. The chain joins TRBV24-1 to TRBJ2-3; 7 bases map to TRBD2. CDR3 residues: CATSDWASGVHADTQYF. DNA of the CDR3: TGTGCCACCAGTGATTGGGCTAGCGGAGTCCATGCAGATACGCAGTATTTT.